This T cell receptor (beta chain) comes out of a study of CD4 T cells in relation to SARS-CoV-2 and coronaviruses. Study-level information: ViraFEST: roughly ten-day antigen culture of PBMCs, then TCR beta CDR3 sequencing.

A word on this clone: Its target is unknown.

The repertoire was sequenced with immunoSEQ multiplex PCR; TCRdb's copy has only in-frame clones and lacks some. The data hold approximately 21,000 clones, with more than 75% observed a single time. V lost 8 bases, J lost 3 bases, and 9 bases stayed unmatched. This CDR3 has 15 residues. The unexposed donors gave CD4+ T cells in 2011-2018, prior to COVID-19. The cells were cultured for 9 to 11 days before CD4+ T cells were isolated. Cultures received half-medium IL-2 refreshes on days 3 and 7. The material sequenced was CD4+ T cells from PBMCs, cultured in vitro. This TCR was recovered from a human donor in good health. V usage is TRBV5-3 and J usage is TRBJ1-1, with TRBD1 matching 11 bases. TRBV5-3 is an ORF for which the function is uncertain. The CDR3 region is CASGKDRGPDTEAFF. Here the CDR3 DNA reads TGTGCCAGTGGGAAGGACAGGGGGCCAGACACTGAAGCTTTCTTT.